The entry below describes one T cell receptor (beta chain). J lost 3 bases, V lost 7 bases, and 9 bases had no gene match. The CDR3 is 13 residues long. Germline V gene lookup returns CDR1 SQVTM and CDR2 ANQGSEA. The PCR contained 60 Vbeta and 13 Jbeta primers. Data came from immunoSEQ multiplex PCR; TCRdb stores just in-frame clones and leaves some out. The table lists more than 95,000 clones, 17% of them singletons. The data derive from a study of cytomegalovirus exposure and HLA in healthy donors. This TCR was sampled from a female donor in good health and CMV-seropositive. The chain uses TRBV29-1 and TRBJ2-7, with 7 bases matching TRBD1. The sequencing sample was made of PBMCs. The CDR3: CSAVIGTVYEQYF. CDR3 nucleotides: TGCAGCGCTGTAATCGGGACAGTCTACGAGCAGTACTTC.